This T cell receptor beta chain was sequenced during a study of blood T cell repertoires in COVID-19. In the study overall: The origin of the acute and convalescent COVID-19 samples was the United States, Italy and Spain. PBMCs, B-cell-depleted T cells, or T cells were the source of the cDNA or gDNA that made up the material.

This CDR3 is 16 amino acids long. Per the germline V gene, CDR1 is LGHNA and CDR2 is YSLEER. V lost 4 bases and J 4 bases, leaving 19 bases between the germline ends. Participants, 18 to 89 years old, spanned more than 20 US areas. Symptom resolution, clearance, or two negative PCRs marked donors in Cohort 3 as recovered. Profiled with immunoSEQ multiplex PCR; TCRdb holds only in-frame clones, not every one. The sample lists about 330,000 clones, under 95% occurring once. The sample was PBMCs or T cells enriched from blood (not recorded which). V usage is TRBV4-3 and J usage is TRBJ1-2; the D gene is possibly TRBD1 (5 bases). The source is a woman aged 25-40 years who had recovered from COVID-19. DNA for the CDR3: TGCGCCAGCAGCCCCGTAAAGGAGGGGCATGGCTATGGCTACACCTTC. It codes for CASSPVKEGHGYGYTF.